A selection of T cell receptor beta chains follows, all from one sample in a study of T-cell memory formation after mild COVID-19. TCRdb used MiXCR to reprocess the 5' RACE reads, holding one entry per CDR3 protein. The sample has 240,000 or so distinct CDR3 sequences, 8.5% to 9.5% seen once. The specimen was PBMCs or a T cell subset sorted from them (not recorded which). These receptor sequences come from a man aged 18 to 30 who had mild COVID-19 (a few samples of this study predate the infection). Cell type and time point are not known. CDR3s include the opening cysteine and the closing phenylalanine or tryptophan. Fields, in order: V gene, CDR3 length, D gene, J gene, clone size, CDR3 protein, CDR3 DNA. The D gene is left open where the match is weak. The size entry is marked missing in some rows and otherwise reads once, few, many or a size class.

V gene: TRBV6-5
CDR3 length: 13
D gene: NA
J gene: TRBJ1-1
clone size: NA
CDR3 protein: CASSYALGTEAFF
CDR3 DNA: TGTGCCAGCAGTTACGCCTTGGGGACTGAAGCTTTCTTT

V gene: TRBV20-1
CDR3 length: 16
D gene: TRBD2
J gene: TRBJ2-1
clone size: few
CDR3 protein: CSARTSGGRSYNEQFF
CDR3 DNA: TGCAGTGCTAGAACTAGCGGGGGTCGCTCCTACAATGAGCAGTTCTTC

V gene: TRBV6-2/TRBV6-3
CDR3 length: 13
D gene: NA
J gene: TRBJ1-1
clone size: NA
CDR3 protein: CASRPQGRYEAFF
CDR3 DNA: TGTGCCAGCCGGCCTCAGGGGCGATATGAAGCTTTCTTT

V gene: TRBV20-1
CDR3 length: 15
D gene: NA
J gene: TRBJ2-2
clone size: many
CDR3 protein: CSARDPQREIGELFF
CDR3 DNA: TGCAGTGCTAGAGATCCGCAAAGGGAGATCGGGGAGCTGTTTTTT

V gene: TRBV12-3/TRBV12-4
CDR3 length: 14
D gene: TRBD1
J gene: TRBJ1-1
clone size: NA
CDR3 protein: CASRMTGGVTEAFF
CDR3 DNA: TGTGCCAGCAGGATGACAGGGGGAGTTACTGAAGCTTTCTTT

V gene: TRBV20-1
CDR3 length: 16
D gene: TRBD2
J gene: TRBJ2-1
clone size: few
CDR3 protein: CSARDFLSGGYNEQFF
CDR3 DNA: TGCAGTGCTAGAGATTTCCTCAGCGGGGGCTACAATGAGCAGTTCTTC

V gene: TRBV7-7
CDR3 length: 11
D gene: NA
J gene: TRBJ2-5
clone size: NA
CDR3 protein: CASGYQETQYF
CDR3 DNA: TGTGCCAGCGGGTACCAAGAGACCCAGTACTTC

V gene: TRBV18
CDR3 length: 15
D gene: NA
J gene: TRBJ1-1
clone size: few
CDR3 protein: CASSPSPQGNTEAFF
CDR3 DNA: TGTGCCAGCTCACCCTCCCCCCAGGGTAACACTGAAGCTTTCTTT

V gene: TRBV9
CDR3 length: 10
D gene: NA
J gene: TRBJ2-5
clone size: many
CDR3 protein: CAPVEVTQYF
CDR3 DNA: TGTGCCCCCGTCGAGGTGACCCAGTACTTC

V gene: TRBV11-2
CDR3 length: 14
D gene: TRBD1
J gene: TRBJ2-1
clone size: few
CDR3 protein: CASSLRTGINEQFF
CDR3 DNA: TGTGCCAGCAGCTTACGGACAGGAATCAATGAGCAGTTCTTC

V gene: TRBV19
CDR3 length: 13
D gene: NA
J gene: TRBJ1-1
clone size: NA
CDR3 protein: CASSQGLATEAFF
CDR3 DNA: TGTGCCAGTAGTCAGGGGCTGGCCACTGAAGCTTTCTTT

V gene: TRBV5-1
CDR3 length: 16
D gene: NA
J gene: TRBJ1-4
clone size: few
CDR3 protein: CASSLRPQGSNEKLFF
CDR3 DNA: TGCGCCAGCAGCTTGAGGCCTCAGGGATCTAATGAAAAACTGTTTTTT

V gene: TRBV7-2
CDR3 length: 15
D gene: NA
J gene: TRBJ2-1
clone size: few
CDR3 protein: CASSVNRNSYNEQFF
CDR3 DNA: TGTGCCAGCAGCGTAAACAGAAACTCCTACAATGAGCAGTTCTTC

V gene: TRBV4-2
CDR3 length: 14
D gene: NA
J gene: TRBJ2-2
clone size: many
CDR3 protein: CASSRGAVTGELFF
CDR3 DNA: TGTGCCAGCTCCCGGGGGGCGGTCACCGGGGAGCTGTTTTTT

V gene: TRBV6-1
CDR3 length: 12
D gene: NA
J gene: TRBJ1-1
clone size: few
CDR3 protein: CASSDFRDRAFF
CDR3 DNA: TGTGCCAGCAGTGATTTTAGGGATCGGGCTTTCTTT

V gene: TRBV5-1
CDR3 length: 13
D gene: NA
J gene: TRBJ1-2
clone size: NA
CDR3 protein: CASSAGANYGYTF
CDR3 DNA: TGCGCCAGCAGCGCAGGAGCTAACTATGGCTACACCTTC

V gene: TRBV7-8
CDR3 length: 12
D gene: TRBD2
J gene: TRBJ2-1
clone size: few
CDR3 protein: CASRGVGYEQFF
CDR3 DNA: TGTGCCAGCCGGGGGGTCGGGTATGAGCAGTTCTTC

V gene: TRBV5-1
CDR3 length: 16
D gene: NA
J gene: TRBJ2-3
clone size: many
CDR3 protein: CASSLAPPTSTDTQYF
CDR3 DNA: TGCGCCAGCAGCTTGGCCCCTCCGACTAGCACAGATACGCAGTATTTT

V gene: TRBV7-9
CDR3 length: 15
D gene: NA
J gene: TRBJ1-4
clone size: NA
CDR3 protein: CASSGGRVGNEKLFF
CDR3 DNA: TGTGCCAGCAGCGGAGGACGCGTGGGGAATGAAAAACTGTTTTTT

V gene: TRBV6-5
CDR3 length: 13
D gene: NA
J gene: TRBJ2-1
clone size: many
CDR3 protein: CASSPTPWAEQFF
CDR3 DNA: TGTGCCAGCAGTCCGACACCTTGGGCTGAGCAGTTCTTC

V gene: TRBV28
CDR3 length: 13
D gene: NA
J gene: TRBJ2-7
clone size: many
CDR3 protein: CAAWRDGSYEQYF
CDR3 DNA: TGTGCCGCTTGGAGGGACGGCTCCTACGAGCAGTACTTC